This TCR beta chain stems from a study of blood T cell repertoires in COVID-19 (TCRdb year 2020). A note on the overall study: Collaborator samples came from the United States, Italy and Spain and covered acute and convalescent phases of COVID-19. The prospective study material was composed of cDNA or gDNA derived from T cells, B-cell-depleted T cells, or PBMCs. Deeply sampled blood TCRbeta repertoires from subjects exposed to, actively infected with, or recovered from COVID-19 were included in the dataset. The repertoires were made available in a free public database intended to serve as a resource for research on the immune response to SARS-CoV-2. Samples were obtained from the ongoing ImmuneRACE study (first 160 participants) and from 1,254 subjects provided by 6 global collaborators. Sample metadata almost always included a de-identified subject ID, COVID-19 status, age in years and sex. Where HLA class I and class II types were available, the types were taken from metadata supplied by the sample provider, not from assay-based typing.

General findings and caveats noted by the study authors: How much clinical and demographic metadata was included differed by source and by participant, and the metadata was provided uncurated.

The collaborating institutions used their own protocols to collect whole blood in K2EDTA tubes. For TCRbeta analysis, collaborators shipped samples in one of three forms: frozen whole blood, isolated PBMCs, or DNA extracted from either of those sample types. Points on this clone: Its antigen is still unknown. No much larger clonotype is one base removed from it; base qualities were not supplied.

TCRbeta CDR3 regions were amplified from genomic DNA using the immunoSEQ Assay, a bias-controlled multiplex PCR. The paper's processing steps were these. Within the assay, amplification of reference gene primers was used to estimate how many nucleated cells each sample contained. Sequence reads were collapsed and filtered to measure the absolute abundance of every unique TCRbeta CDR3 rearrangement. For each sample, productive Simpson clonality was calculated as the square root of Simpson's diversity index across productive rearrangements. TCRdb's version of the immuneACCESS table is confined to in-frame rearrangements and falls short of the full clone set. An unresolved V gene accounts for under half of the shortfall where checked; the remainder is of unknown origin. Clone size and the V and J calls come from that table; the DNA yielded D and trimming. A total of 130,000 to 150,000 clones appear in this sample, roughly four fifths of them only once. The top ten clones comprise around 15% of the sample.

Based on the germline V gene, the CDR1 and CDR2 sequences are SGHNT and YENEEA. The CDR3 holds 15 amino acids from the cysteine to the phenylalanine. Only CDR3 DNA remains: 45 bases, in frame from the first base. V loses 5 bases, J loses 0 bases, and the germline ends lie 12 bases apart. Sequencing was performed on peripheral blood. The V gene is TRBV11-3 and the J gene is TRBJ2-3; the D region possibly corresponds to TRBD2 (5 bases align). The TCR comes from a human donor with acute or convalescent COVID-19. The donor label of this sample is uncertain. The nucleotide sequence reads as follows: TGTGCCAGCAGCGTAGGACTCTACAGCACAGATACGCAGTATTTT. Its protein reads: CASSVGLYSTDTQYF.